This entry lists 15 T cell receptor beta chains sequenced from one sample in a study of spatial heterogeneity in lung cancer. TCRdb independently ran MiXCR on the 5' RACE reads; one entry per CDR3 protein. The repertoire consists of tens of thousands of distinct CDR3 sequences, with 3% to 3.5% occurring once and the leading ten covering under 35%. As for time point: sample taken at primary tumor resection. Material for sequencing was whole RNA from tumor, nontumor lung or frozen PBMC, left unsorted. The sample here was PBMCs, taken at surgery. These receptors were obtained from a female donor with early-stage non-small cell lung cancer.

This clonotype has a count of ten or more. The chain uses TRBV7-2 and TRBJ2-2, with no clear D. Germline-derived CDR1 and CDR2 are SGHTA and FQGNSA. Trimming took 1 base from V and 6 from J, leaving 12 bases between them. The CDR3 is 15 amino acids. In nucleotides, the CDR3 is TGTGCCAGCAGCTTAGTCTTGGCAGTTCCCGGGGAGCTGTTTTTT. Its protein is CASSLVLAVPGELFF.

This clonotype showed up many times. This chain connects TRBV27 to TRBJ2-1; TRBD2 aligns across 8 bases. Germline V gene lookup returns CDR1 MNHEY and CDR2 SMNVEV (reference sequence). Trimming removed 6 bases from V and 0 bases from J; junction bases left unmatched: 4. The CDR3 runs 15 residues. This chain's CDR3 is CASSERGSSYNEQFF. The DNA for the CDR3 is TGTGCCAGCAGCGAGCGGGGGAGCTCCTACAATGAGCAGTTCTTC.

This clonotype came up many times. The chain combines TRBV7-9 with TRBJ1-1; no clear D. The length of the CDR3 is 15 residues. Germline V gene data show CDR1 as SEHNR and CDR2 as FQNEAQ (reference sequence). V lost 1 base, J lost 3 bases, and 12 bases lay in between. The CDR3 here is CASSLVWGSDTEAFF. The CDR3 nucleotides read TGTGCCAGCAGCTTAGTCTGGGGTTCAGACACTGAAGCTTTCTTT.

In this sample, this clonotype turned up many times. V gene TRBV7-6 combines with J gene TRBJ2-1; 7 bases match TRBD1. Germline V gives CDR1 SGHVS, CDR2 FNYEAQ. The V gene end was trimmed by 5 bases and the J gene end by 5 bases; junction bases not matched to a gene: 18. The CDR3 has 18 residues. CDR3 loop: CASSPGIRDRDAHNEQFF. CDR3 bases: TGTGCCAGCAGCCCCGGGATCCGAGACAGGGATGCTCACAATGAGCAGTTCTTC.

This clonotype appeared many times. V and J are TRBV2 and TRBJ1-2, with D unresolved. The V gene's germline CDR1 is SNHLY and CDR2 FYNNEI. Trimming took 3 bases from V and 3 from J, leaving 5 bases between them. This CDR3 has 12 residues. The CDR3 sequence: CASSDTDYGYTF. The CDR3 coding sequence is TGTGCCAGCAGTGACACTGACTATGGCTACACCTTC. The entire variable domain, with the rest obtained from reference TRBV2 and TRBJ1-2, is as follows: EPEVTQTPSHQVTQMGQEVILRCVPISNHLYFYWYRQILGQKVEFLVSFYNNEISEKSEIFDDQFSVERPDGSNFTLKIRSTKLEDSAMYFCASSDTDYGYTFGSGTRLTVV.

This chain joins TRBV7-2 and TRBJ2-3; possibly TRBD2 for D (6 bases). This CDR3 comprises 15 residues. The V gene lost 5 bases and the J gene lost 1 base, with 13 bases spanning the gap. CDR1 and CDR2 from the germline V gene are SGHTA and FQGNSA. In nucleotides, the CDR3 is TGTGCCAGCAGCCGCAGGAGGGGAGGCACAGATACGCAGTATTTT. It yields the protein CASSRRRGGTDTQYF.

Within the sample, this clonotype is medium-sized. The chain combines TRBV19 with TRBJ2-1, with 11 bases identical to TRBD2. V trimming: 9 bases; J trimming: 9 bases; junction bases outside the gene matches: 4. The CDR3 is 12 residues long. The V gene's germline CDR1 is LNHDA and CDR2 SQIVND (reference sequence). The CDR3: CASDLAGGEQFF. In nucleotides, the CDR3 is TGTGCCAGCGACCTAGCGGGAGGTGAGCAGTTCTTC. Variable domain in full (rest from reference TRBV19 and TRBJ2-1): DGGITQSPKYLFRKEGQNVTLSCEQNLNHDAMYWYRQDPGQGLRLIYYSQIVNDFQKGDIAEGYSVSREKKESFPLTVTSAQKNPTAFYLCASDLAGGEQFFGPGTRLTVL.

This clonotype has a count of ten or more. In DNA form, the CDR3 reads TGTGCCAGCAGCCTCGTGGGCTCCTACAATGAGCAGTTCTTC. It encodes CASSLVGSYNEQFF. The V and J genes are TRBV13 and TRBJ2-1; D not resolved. The CDR3 has 14 amino acids. V was shortened by 5 bases and J by 0 bases, with 8 bases between the two germline ends. Looked up from germline, CDR1 is PRHDT and CDR2 is FYEKMQ (reference sequence).

Many counts were recorded for this clonotype. This rearrangement joins TRBV12-3 or TRBV12-4 to TRBJ2-7; the D gene is possibly TRBD2 (5 bases). This CDR3 is built from 13 residues. V lost 10 bases to trimming and J lost 3 bases, with 16 bases between them. The CDR3 nucleotides are TGTGCCAAAAAACTCTACGGGGACTACGAGCAGTACTTC. Protein product: CAKKLYGDYEQYF.

This clonotype showed up many times. The chain uses TRBV5-1 and TRBJ2-7; D is possibly TRBD1 (6 bases). V lost 1 base to trimming and J lost 2 bases, with 7 bases between them. The CDR3 is 13 amino acids. Per the germline V gene, CDR1 is SGHRS and CDR2 is YFSETQ. CDR3 loop: CASSLPGAYEQYF. As DNA, the CDR3 is TGCGCCAGCAGCTTGCCAGGGGCCTACGAGCAGTACTTC.

By share, this clonotype counts as medium-sized. The V and J genes are TRBV10-3 and TRBJ1-1; D is undetermined. From germline, CDR1 is ENHRY and CDR2 SYGVKD. The CDR3 has 13 residues. Deletions cut 4 bases from V and 6 bases from J, with 12 bases between. The DNA for the CDR3 is TGTGCCATCAGTGTAAACTGGGTATCTGAAGCTTTCTTT. This sequence encodes CAISVNWVSEAFF.

A word on this clonotype: The junction departs from germline at one end; a sequencing error may be responsible. This CDR3 reads CASSFPEGGEPFF. For the CDR3, the DNA is TGTGCCAGCAGCTTTCCCGAGGGCGGGGAGCCGTTTTTT. This chain connects TRBV5-4 to TRBJ2-2; D possibly corresponds to TRBD2 (6 bases). The germline gives CDR1 SGHNT, CDR2 YYREEE (reference sequence). This CDR3 region has 13 residues.

In its sample, this clonotype was seen many times. In nucleotides, the CDR3 is TGTGCCAGCAGTTCCCTATCTCAGGGGAGCAATCAGCCCCAGCATTTT. Translation: CASSSLSQGSNQPQHF. The chain links TRBV28 to TRBJ1-5; D may be TRBD1 (6 bases). Germline V CDR1 and CDR2: MDHEN, SYDVKM. The CDR3 totals 16 residues. Trimming pared 4 bases from V and 1 base from J, leaving 14 bases between. The variable domain in full, completed from reference TRBV28 and TRBJ1-5, reads DVKVTQSSRYLVKRTGEKVFLECVQDMDHENMFWYRQDPGLGLRLIYFSYDVKMKEKGDIPEGYSVSREKKERFSLILESASTNQTSMYLCASSSLSQGSNQPQHFGDGTRLSIL.

This clonotype was recorded at least ten times. V and J are TRBV9 and TRBJ2-5, with 11 bases aligning to TRBD2. Germline V gene lookup returns CDR1 SGDLS and CDR2 YYNGEE. The CDR3 sequence is 15 residues long. Germline trimming cut 3 bases from V and 4 bases from J; bases unmatched to any gene: 5. CDR3 residues: CASSETSGRRETQYF. CDR3 DNA sequence: TGTGCCAGCAGCGAAACTAGCGGGAGAAGAGAGACCCAGTACTTC.

This clonotype was seen ten or more times. The chain carries TRBV19 and TRBJ2-3, with 9 bases lining up with TRBD1. The CDR3 loop spans 15 amino acids. With V trimmed by 4 bases and J by 6 bases, 8 bases remained unmatched. Germline V gene data show CDR1 as LNHDA and CDR2 as SQIVND (reference sequence). The CDR3 spells CASSTTGGGLDTQYF. The CDR3 nucleotides are TGTGCCAGTAGTACGACAGGGGGAGGGTTGGATACGCAGTATTTT.